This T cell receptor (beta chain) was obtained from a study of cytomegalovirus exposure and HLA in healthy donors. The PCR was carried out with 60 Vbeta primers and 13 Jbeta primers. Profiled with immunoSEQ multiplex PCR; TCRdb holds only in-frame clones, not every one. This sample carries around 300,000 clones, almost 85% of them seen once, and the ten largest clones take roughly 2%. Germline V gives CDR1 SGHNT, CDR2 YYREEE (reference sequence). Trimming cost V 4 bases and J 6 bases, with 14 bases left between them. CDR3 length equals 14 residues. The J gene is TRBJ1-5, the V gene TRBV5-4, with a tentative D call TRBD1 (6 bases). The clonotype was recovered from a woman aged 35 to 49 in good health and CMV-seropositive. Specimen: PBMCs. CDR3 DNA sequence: TGTGCCAGCAGCCTGGCAGGGGTCGGTCAGCCCCAGCATTTT. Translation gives CASSLAGVGQPQHF.